These T cell receptor beta chains were read from a single sample in a study of blood T cells in healthy people across ages. TCRdb reprocessed the 5' RACE reads with MiXCR, giving one entry per CDR3 protein. The repertoire includes about 1,500,000 distinct CDR3 sequences, roughly 45% of them detected once, and roughly 8.2% sits in the top ten. The specimen sequenced was blood. These receptors all stem from a woman aged 18-29 years in good health. Each CDR3 is given with its conserved first and last residue. Fields, in order: CDR3 length, clone size, V gene, D gene, J gene, CDR3 protein, CDR3 DNA. The D gene is left open where the match is weak. Clone size is shown for a subset of rows, as once, few, many or a class of expanded clone.

>16|.|TRBV11-1|TRBD1|TRBJ2-1
CASSPLPGQGMDEQFF
TGTGCCAGCAGCCCCTTACCGGGACAGGGTATGGATGAGCAGTTCTTC
>12|.|TRBV28|.|TRBJ1-2
CASSFPTVDYTF
TGTGCCAGCAGTTTCCCCACAGTAGACTACACCTTC
>15|few|TRBV12-3/TRBV12-4|.|TRBJ2-5
CASSPRVPLGLEQYF
TGTGCCAGCAGTCCTAGGGTCCCGCTCGGGTTAGAGCAGTACTTC
>16|once|TRBV6-4|TRBD1|TRBJ2-3
CASKPTGTAFTDTQYF
TGTGCCAGCAAACCTACCGGGACAGCATTCACAGATACGCAGTATTTT
>14|.|TRBV7-2|.|TRBJ2-6
CASSFASGTNVLTF
TGTGCCAGCAGCTTCGCTTCTGGGACCAACGTCCTGACTTTC
>16|few|TRBV4-1|TRBD1|TRBJ1-5
CASSPQTDRVYQPQHF
TGCGCCAGCAGCCCCCAAACGGACAGGGTGTATCAGCCCCAGCATTTT
>15|.|TRBV5-1|.|TRBJ1-1
CASSLAALGNTEAFF
TGCGCCAGCAGCTTGGCCGCATTGGGGAACACTGAAGCTTTCTTT
>14|.|TRBV20-1|.|TRBJ1-5
CSARRTAGNQPQHF
TGCAGTGCTAGAAGGACGGCGGGCAATCAGCCCCAGCATTTT
>15|.|TRBV5-1|TRBD1|TRBJ2-5
CASTAGTGIKETQYF
TGCGCCAGCACCGCCGGGACAGGGATTAAAGAGACCCAGTACTTC
>17|.|TRBV20-1|TRBD2|TRBJ2-1
CSAEKTSGSLSANEQFF
TGCAGTGCCGAGAAAACTAGCGGGAGTTTATCGGCCAATGAGCAGTTCTTC